One and the same sample provided the 12 T cell receptor beta chains below, sequenced in a study of T cell responses to AZD1222 COVID-19 vaccine. The data were produced by immunoSEQ multiplex PCR, yet TCRdb's version contains in-frame clones alone and is incomplete. The table lists approximately 220,000 clones, approximately 94% of them singletons. The sequencing here drew on peripheral blood, taken on day 0 of MenACWY control vaccination. The receptors originated from an adult in good health.

The chain carries TRBV30 and TRBJ1-1, with D possibly being TRBD1 (5 bases). This CDR3 region has 13 residues. Between the trimmed V and J ends, which lost 3 bases and 5 bases, there was a span of 13 bases. Germline assignment: CDR1 GTSNPN and CDR2 SVGIG (reference sequence). The CDR3 protein is CAWRNRSGTEAFF. DNA of the CDR3: TGTGCCTGGAGGAACAGGTCTGGTACTGAAGCTTTCTTT.

The chain has TRBV7-8 and TRBJ1-5; D is unclear. V lost 1 base, J lost 2 bases, and 12 bases lay in between. The CDR3 has 16 residues. The germline V gene encodes CDR1 SGHVS and CDR2 FQNEAQ. Written as DNA, the CDR3 is TGTGCCAGCAGCTTAGTCCGGCCAGTGGGCAATCAGCCCCAGCATTTT. Translating gives CASSLVRPVGNQPQHF.

The genes are TRBV18 and TRBJ1-2; D not resolved. The CDR3 runs to 15 residues. V lost 0 bases and J 8 bases, leaving 16 bases between the germline ends. The germline gives CDR1 KGHSH, CDR2 LQKENI. CDR3 DNA: TGTGCCAGCTCACCACCCTCGGTGGCCATAGGAGGCTACACCTTC. It specifies CASSPPSVAIGGYTF.

The J gene is TRBJ2-5, the V gene TRBV6-6; D unresolved. The CDR3 contains 14 residues. Germline CDR1 and CDR2: MNHNY and SVGAGI (reference sequence). Trimming shortened V by 2 bases and J by 2 bases, and 9 bases separated the two germline ends. The CDR3 protein is CASSYGYTQETQYF. CDR3 DNA: TGTGCCAGCAGTTACGGATATACTCAAGAGACCCAGTACTTC.

CDR3 nucleotides: TGTGCCAGCTCTCTGGACGGCTCTGGAAACACCATATATTTT. It is translated as CASSLDGSGNTIYF. The V call is TRBV18, the J call TRBJ1-3; unclear D gene. Germline V CDR1 and CDR2: KGHSH, LQKENI. CDR3 length: 14 residues. The V gene lost 6 bases and the J gene lost 0 bases, with 9 bases spanning the gap. The variable domain in full, with the rest retrieved from reference TRBV18 and TRBJ1-3, is NAGVMQNPRHLVRRRGQEARLRCSPMKGHSHVYWYRQLPEEGLKFMVYLQKENIIDESGMPKERFSAEFPKEGPSILRIQQVVRGDSAAYFCASSLDGSGNTIYFGEGSWLTVV.

This clone was counted a few times. V and J are TRBV7-9 and TRBJ2-7; a possible D gene is TRBD1 (6 bases). The length of the CDR3 is 12 residues. Looked up from germline, CDR1 is SEHNR and CDR2 is FQNEAQ (reference sequence). Trimming left V 5 bases short and J 3 bases short, with 8 bases between. CDR3 region: CASSRTVYEQYF. The CDR3 DNA reads as TGTGCCAGCAGCCGGACAGTCTACGAGCAGTACTTC.

This sequence joins TRBV9 and TRBJ1-3; TRBD1 matches at 8 bases. The CDR3 extends over 16 amino acids. The V gene's germline CDR1 is SGDLS and CDR2 YYNGEE. The ends lost 2 bases at V and 3 bases at J; junction bases unmatched: 7. The CDR3 DNA follows: TGTGCCAGCAGCGTGCAGACAGGGGTGGGTGGAAACACCATATATTTT. Amino acid sequence: CASSVQTGVGGNTIYF.

V is TRBV7-9 and J is TRBJ2-7; D gene uncertain. V lost 1 base to trimming and J lost 5 bases, with 15 bases between them. Germline-derived CDR1 and CDR2 are SEHNR and FQNEAQ (reference sequence). This CDR3 contains 15 residues. The CDR3 nucleotides are TGTGCCAGCAGCTTAGGGCGGCTGGGGAACGACGAGCAGTACTTC. Protein: CASSLGRLGNDEQYF. The whole variable domain, filled in from reference TRBV7-9 and TRBJ2-7, reads DTGVSQNPRHKITKRGQNVTFRCDPISEHNRLYWYRQTLGQGPEFLTYFQNEAQLEKSRLLSDRFSAERPKGSFSTLEIQRTEQGDSAMYLCASSLGRLGNDEQYFGPGTRLTVT.

The chain carries TRBV29-1 and TRBJ1-5; 8 nucleotides align to TRBD1. V lost 6 bases and J lost 2; bases outside the gene matches: 3. The CDR3 extends over 13 amino acids. The germline CDR1 and CDR2 sequences are SQVTM and ANQGSEA. Here the CDR3 reads CSVAQGGNQPQHF. In DNA form, the CDR3 reads TGCAGCGTAGCACAGGGGGGCAATCAGCCCCAGCATTTT.

The CDR3 region has the DNA TGTGCCAGCAGCTTAATGTCAGGGGCCGGGGAGCTGTTTTTT. This sequence encodes CASSLMSGAGELFF. The V call is TRBV7-3, the J call TRBJ2-2; perhaps TRBD1 as D (6 bases). Per the germline V gene, CDR1 is SGHTA and CDR2 is FQGTGA. Deletions cut 1 base from V and 6 bases from J, with 9 bases between. The CDR3 covers 14 residues.

The J gene is TRBJ2-1, the V gene TRBV5-1; 9 bases are a match to TRBD2. This CDR3 is 14 amino acids long. Looked up from germline, CDR1 is SGHRS and CDR2 is YFSETQ. V was pared by 10 bases and J by 5 bases, with 10 bases of the junction left unmatched. The DNA for the CDR3 is TGCGCCCGCGGGGGGGGAGGGGGGCACAATGAGCAGTTCTTC. Residues: CARGGGGGHNEQFF. The full variable domain, its missing parts supplied by reference TRBV5-1 and TRBJ2-1, is KAGVTQTPRYLIKTRGQQVTLSCSPISGHRSVSWYQQTPGQGLQFLFEYFSETQRNKGNFPGRFSGRQFSNSRSEMNVSTLELGDSALYLCARGGGGGHNEQFFGPGTRLTVL.

The chain employs TRBV3-1 (or the pseudogene TRBV3-2) and TRBJ1-5; 9 bases fit TRBD1. V lost 4 bases and J lost 5; bases outside the gene matches: 6. CDR3 size: 15 residues. Per the germline V gene, CDR1 is LGHDT and CDR2 is YNNKEL (reference sequence). The chain's CDR3 is CASSPWTGADQPQHF. DNA of the CDR3: TGTGCCAGCAGCCCCTGGACAGGGGCCGATCAGCCCCAGCATTTT.